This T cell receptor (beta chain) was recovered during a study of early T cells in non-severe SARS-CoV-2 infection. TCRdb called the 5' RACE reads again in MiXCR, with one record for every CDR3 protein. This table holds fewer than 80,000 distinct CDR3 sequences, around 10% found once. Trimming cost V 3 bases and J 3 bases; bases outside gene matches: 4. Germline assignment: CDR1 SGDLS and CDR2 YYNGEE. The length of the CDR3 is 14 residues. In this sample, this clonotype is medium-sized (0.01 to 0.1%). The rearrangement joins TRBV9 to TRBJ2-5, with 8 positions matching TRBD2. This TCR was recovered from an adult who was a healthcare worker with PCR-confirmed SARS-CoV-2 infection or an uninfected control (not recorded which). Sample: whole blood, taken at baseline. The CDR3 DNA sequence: TGTGCCAGCAGCGCAAATAGCGGGGAAGAGACCCAGTACTTC. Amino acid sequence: CASSANSGEETQYF. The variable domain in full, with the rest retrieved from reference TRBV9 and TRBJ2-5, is DSGVTQTPKHLITATGQRVTLRCSPRSGDLSVYWYQQSLDQGLQFLIQYYNGEERAKGNILERFSAQQFPDLHSELNLSSLELGDSALYFCASSANSGEETQYFGPGTRLLVL.